Following are 10 T cell receptor beta chains from one sample sequenced in a study of neurological immune-mediated disorders (dated by TCRdb to between 2018 and 2021). To prepare the library, 5' RACE was applied. Data came from an Illumina HiSeq 2500. TCRdb's own reprocessing of the public reads used fastp at Q25 and MiXCR and kept productive beta chains. Each entry is one CDR3 protein sequence, shown with its most common DNA and genes. This sample holds about 70,000 distinct CDR3 sequences; 4.5% to 5.5% were observed only once. The ten largest clones represent roughly 2.2% of the sample. Sequences were obtained from PBMCs. The receptors stem from a woman between 70 and 85 years old with multiple sclerosis.

This clonotype has a count of ten or more. This chain uses TRBV6-2 or TRBV6-3 with TRBJ2-1, with TRBD2 matching over 13 bases. The CDR3 totals 16 residues. The germline V gene has CDR1 MNHEY and CDR2 SVGEGT. With 2 bases clipped from V and 8 bases from J, the junction kept 6 bases outside the gene matches. CDR3 region: CASSYGTSGNGYEQFF. The CDR3 nucleotides read TGTGCCAGCAGTTACGGGACTAGCGGGAACGGATATGAGCAGTTCTTC.

Many counts were recorded for this clonotype. This chain links TRBV29-1 with TRBJ2-5, with a possible D match to TRBD2 (6 bases). The germline V and J ends were trimmed by 3 bases and 9 bases, with 11 bases remaining between them. Germline values: CDR1 SQVTM, CDR2 ANQGSEA. This CDR3 has 11 amino acids. The CDR3 loop is CSVERGRPQYF. CDR3 nucleotide sequence: TGCAGCGTTGAGCGGGGTAGACCCCAGTACTTC.

This clonotype was seen ten or more times. The chain links TRBV14 to TRBJ2-1, with 13 bases lining up with TRBD2. Germline V lookup: CDR1 SGHDN, CDR2 FVKESK. Trimming took 1 base from V and 3 from J; bases not matched to a gene: 3. The CDR3 extends over 17 amino acids. The CDR3 DNA reads as TGTGCCAGCAGCCAAGGACTAGCGGGAGGACGCTACAATGAGCAGTTCTTC. Encoded protein: CASSQGLAGGRYNEQFF.

This clonotype was observed many times. The chain employs TRBV5-1 and TRBJ2-7; 9 positions agree with TRBD1. The trim removed 0 bases at V and 2 bases at J, leaving 6 bases unmatched. Germline V lookup: CDR1 SGHRS, CDR2 YFSETQ. The CDR3 spans 16 residues. The CDR3 sequence: CASSLAPGTGTYEQYF. The DNA of the CDR3 is TGCGCCAGCAGCTTGGCCCCCGGGACAGGGACCTACGAGCAGTACTTC.

Only a few counts were recorded for this clonotype. V usage is TRBV7-3 and J usage is TRBJ2-3; D is perhaps TRBD2 (6 bases). CDR1 SGHTA and CDR2 FQGTGA come from the germline V gene. The CDR3 loop spans 17 amino acids. Trimming took 0 bases from V and 10 from J, leaving 23 bases between them. The DNA for the CDR3 is TGTGCCAGCAGCTTAACGGGAGGAGGGACGTCAGGAGGCGCGCAGTATTTT. Amino acids: CASSLTGGGTSGGAQYF.

This clonotype was seen repeatedly, ten times or more. The gene calls are TRBV20-1 and TRBJ2-1; possibly TRBD2 for D (7 bases). CDR1 is DFQATT and CDR2 is SNEGSKA in the germline V gene (reference sequence). Trimming left V 1 base short and J 4 bases short, with 11 bases between. The CDR3 length is 14 residues. This CDR3 reads CSARAAGAYNEQFF. In nucleotides, the CDR3 is TGCAGTGCTAGAGCGGCGGGGGCGTACAATGAGCAGTTCTTC.

With respect to this clonotype: A much larger clone lies a single base off, so this may be a read error. The chain is built from TRBV29-1 and TRBJ1-1; D not certain. This CDR3 has 13 amino acids. Germline CDR1 reads SQVTM; CDR2 reads ANQGSEA. The V end was cut by 7 bases, the J end by 1 base, with 13 bases between. The CDR3 sequence: CSADRTENTEAFF. CDR3 nucleotides: TGCAGCGCGGACCGGACGGAGAACACTGAAGCTTTCTTT.

This clonotype was recorded a few times. The chain employs TRBV30 and TRBJ2-7, with 8 nucleotides matching TRBD1. CDR3 length: 13 residues. V gave up 2 bases and J gave up 6 bases; unmatched junction bases: 6. CDR1 is GTSNPN, CDR2 SVGIG, per germline (reference sequence). The CDR3 here is CAWSTITGGEQYF. The DNA of the CDR3 is TGTGCCTGGAGTACCATAACAGGGGGCGAGCAGTACTTC. Filled out from reference TRBV30 and TRBJ2-7, the complete variable domain reads SQTIHQWPATLVQPVGSPLSLECTVEGTSNPNLYWYRQAAGRGLQLLFYSVGIGQISSEVPQNLSASRPQDRQFILSSKKLLLSDSGFYLCAWSTITGGEQYFGPGTRLTVT.

This clonotype was detected ten times or more. J is TRBJ2-2 and V is TRBV11-2; weak D call: TRBD2 (6 bases). Germline V lookup: CDR1 SGHAT, CDR2 FQNNGV. The length of the CDR3 is 14 residues. Trimming cost V 2 bases and J 4 bases, with 8 bases left between them. The CDR3 region has the DNA TGTGCCAGCAGCTTAAGGACTACCACCGGGGAGCTGTTTTTT. Its translation is CASSLRTTTGELFF.

This clonotype was counted many times. The DNA of the CDR3 is TGTGCCAGCAGCGCGGAACGGACTAGCGGGTTCTACAATGAGCAGTTCTTC. Its translation: CASSAERTSGFYNEQFF. The chain is built from TRBV9 and TRBJ2-1; TRBD2 matches 11 bases. The CDR3 loop spans 17 amino acids. With V trimmed by 3 bases and J by 3 bases, 8 bases remained unmatched. Germline values: CDR1 SGDLS, CDR2 YYNGEE.